This is a list of T cell receptor beta chains from one sample in a study of shared clonotypes between healthy human individuals. Profiling relied on immunoSEQ multiplex PCR, and the TCRdb table lists in-frame clones only, not all of them. The sample yields 2 million to 3 million clones, just over 90% seen once. The source material was naive CD4+ T cells sorted from blood. The receptors derive from a man younger than 35 in good health. Both conserved end residues are part of each CDR3. The order of the fields is V gene, J gene, clone size, D gene, CDR3 protein, CDR3 DNA. The D gene is left open where the match is weak. Rows may omit the clone size; those that give it use once, few, many or a size class.

TRBV30	TRBJ2-7	-	-	CAWSPRSGEQYF	TGTGCCTGGAGTCCTAGAAGCGGCGAGCAGTACTTC
TRBV7-6	TRBJ1-5	-	TRBD1	CASSVTGQEPQHF	TGTGCCAGCAGCGTGACAGGACAGGAGCCCCAGCATTTT
TRBV10-3	TRBJ1-1	-	-	CAISTGPAAFF	TGTGCCATCTCCACGGGACCGGCGGCTTTCTTT
TRBV5-1	TRBJ1-4	-	-	CASTPGPGNEKLFF	TGCGCCAGCACGCCGGGGCCGGGTAATGAAAAACTGTTTTTT
TRBV9	TRBJ2-1	-	-	CASSFDFNEQFF	TGTGCCAGCAGCTTCGATTTCAATGAGCAGTTCTTC
TRBV5-6	TRBJ1-5	-	TRBD1	CASSLGQGPRQPQHF	TGTGCCAGCAGCTTGGGACAGGGGCCGCGACAGCCCCAGCATTTT
TRBV10-1	TRBJ1-6	-	TRBD1	CASTGTGSFGSYNSPLHF	TGCGCCAGCACCGGGACAGGCTCATTCGGGTCCTATAATTCACCCCTCCACTTT
TRBV5-1	TRBJ2-1	once	TRBD2	CASRTGTSGVYEQFF	TGCGCCAGCAGGACCGGGACTAGCGGGGTGTATGAGCAGTTCTTC
TRBV14	TRBJ1-1	-	-	CASSQDLAAQTFF	TGTGCCAGCAGCCAAGATTTGGCAGCGCAAACTTTCTTT
TRBV19	TRBJ1-5	-	-	CASRRQGSQPQHF	TGTGCCAGTAGAAGGCAGGGAAGTCAGCCCCAGCATTTT
TRBV7-2	TRBJ1-1	once	-	CASSYQEGGTEAFF	TGTGCCAGCAGCTACCAAGAAGGGGGGACTGAAGCTTTCTTT
TRBV27	TRBJ2-7	-	-	CASSTSHTYYEQYF	TGTGCCAGCAGTACCAGTCACACCTACTACGAGCAGTACTTC
TRBV6-1	TRBJ2-7	-	-	CASRAGPEQYF	TGTGCCAGCAGGGCGGGCCCCGAGCAGTACTTC
TRBV28	TRBJ1-5	-	-	CASTGGTKQQPQHF	TGTGCCAGCACCGGAGGGACCAAGCAACAGCCCCAGCATTTT
TRBV9	TRBJ2-7	-	TRBD2	CASSVEAAGAYEQYF	TGTGCCAGCAGCGTAGAGGCAGCGGGGGCCTACGAGCAGTACTTC
TRBV6-5	TRBJ2-7	-	-	CASSRTGTTGYEQYF	TGTGCCAGCAGTCGCACCGGGACAACAGGCTACGAGCAGTACTTC
TRBV20-1	TRBJ1-3	-	-	CSAPRENTIYF	TGCAGTGCTCCCAGGGAAAACACCATATATTTT
TRBV5-1	TRBJ1-1	-	TRBD1	CASGLAGTVNTEAFF	TGCGCCAGCGGCTTAGCCGGGACAGTGAACACTGAAGCTTTCTTT
TRBV7-2	TRBJ2-7	-	TRBD1	CASSLGGTGAPYEQYF	TGTGCCAGCAGCTTAGGGGGGACAGGGGCCCCCTACGAGCAGTACTTC
TRBV28	TRBJ1-5	-	-	CASSLVAGGQPQHF	TGTGCCAGCAGTTTAGTCGCGGGCGGGCAGCCCCAGCATTTT
TRBV7-3	TRBJ1-1	few	-	CASSLSQGYPTEAFF	TGTGCCAGCAGCTTAAGTCAGGGGTACCCTACTGAAGCTTTCTTT
TRBV27	TRBJ1-5	-	TRBD1	CASSLTGGSQPQHF	TGTGCCAGCAGTTTGACAGGGGGCAGTCAGCCCCAGCATTTT
TRBV10-2	TRBJ2-1	-	-	CASSPSTRGVDEQFF	TGCGCCAGCAGTCCCTCAACTAGGGGGGTTGATGAGCAGTTCTTC
TRBV18	TRBJ1-3	once	-	CASSVQTGTSSGNTIYF	TGTGCCAGCTCGGTCCAAACCGGGACCTCCTCTGGAAACACCATATATTTT
TRBV15	TRBJ2-7	-	-	CATSRRSTAEQYF	TGTGCCACCAGCAGGCGATCTACGGCCGAGCAGTACTTC
TRBV9	TRBJ1-6	-	-	CASSERTGSSYNSPLHF	TGTGCCAGCAGCGAAAGAACAGGGAGCTCCTATAATTCACCCCTCCACTTT
TRBV7-9	TRBJ1-6	-	TRBD1	CASSSGDRGTNNSPLHF	TGTGCCAGCAGCTCTGGGGACAGGGGTACTAATAATTCACCCCTCCACTTT
TRBV2	TRBJ1-2	few	-	CASSEQIFYGYTF	TGTGCCAGCAGTGAGCAGATCTTCTATGGCTACACCTTC
TRBV7-2	TRBJ2-7	-	TRBD2	CASSSLAGGPKEQYF	TGTGCCAGCAGCTCTTTAGCGGGAGGCCCGAAAGAGCAGTACTTC
TRBV7-2	TRBJ2-2	-	TRBD2	CASSLNSGSNTGELFF	TGTGCCAGCAGCTTAAATAGCGGGAGTAACACCGGGGAGCTGTTTTTT
TRBV6-4	TRBJ2-3	-	TRBD2	CASRPLAGATDTQYF	TGTGCCAGCAGGCCCCTAGCGGGGGCCACAGATACGCAGTATTTT
TRBV28	TRBJ2-1	-	TRBD2	CASSYPSLGGEQFF	TGTGCCAGCAGTTACCCGTCCCTGGGAGGGGAGCAGTTCTTC
TRBV7-2	TRBJ2-5	-	-	CASSLKAGPQETQYF	TGTGCCAGCAGCTTAAAGGCAGGGCCGCAAGAGACCCAGTACTTC
TRBV27	TRBJ1-2	-	TRBD1	CASSQRTGINYGYTF	TGTGCCAGCAGTCAACGGACAGGGATAAACTATGGCTACACCTTC
TRBV6-1	TRBJ1-5	-	-	CASTGTYSNQPQHF	TGTGCCAGCACCGGGACATATAGCAATCAGCCCCAGCATTTT
TRBV5-1	TRBJ2-2	-	-	CASSLAGGFGGELFF	TGCGCCAGCAGCTTGGCCGGGGGCTTTGGCGGGGAGCTGTTTTTT
TRBV4-1	TRBJ1-4	-	-	CASSQVLSEKLFF	TGCGCCAGCAGCCAAGTGTTAAGCGAAAAACTGTTTTTT
TRBV21-1	TRBJ1-3	-	-	CASSNREGTGYGNTIYF	TGTGCCAGCAGCAATAGAGAGGGGACAGGGTACGGAAACACCATATATTTT
TRBV6-5	TRBJ2-7	-	-	CASSYSGDGPYEQYF	TGTGCCAGCAGTTACTCGGGGGATGGTCCGTACGAGCAGTACTTC
TRBV27	TRBJ1-2	once	-	CASRRSGVYGYTF	TGTGCCAGCAGAAGATCAGGGGTCTATGGCTACACCTTC
TRBV20-1	TRBJ1-2	once	-	CSVGSDYGYTF	TGCAGTGTAGGTTCGGACTATGGCTACACCTTC
TRBV6-6	TRBJ2-1	-	TRBD1	CASSYSTGGIYEQFF	TGTGCCAGCAGTTATTCCACAGGGGGCATATATGAGCAGTTCTTC
TRBV7-2	TRBJ1-5	-	TRBD1	CASTSRQGGSQQPQHF	TGTGCCAGCACCTCAAGACAGGGAGGGAGTCAGCAGCCCCAGCATTTT
TRBV5-1	TRBJ1-2	once	-	CASSLVGDTYGYTF	TGCGCCAGCAGCTTGGTGGGGGACACTTATGGCTACACCTTC
TRBV19	TRBJ1-2	-	TRBD1	CASSPFDREHGYTF	TGTGCCAGTAGCCCATTCGACAGGGAACATGGCTACACCTTC
TRBV14	TRBJ1-2	-	-	CASSPTNLDRPYGYTF	TGTGCCAGCAGCCCGACGAACCTGGACAGACCCTATGGCTACACCTTC